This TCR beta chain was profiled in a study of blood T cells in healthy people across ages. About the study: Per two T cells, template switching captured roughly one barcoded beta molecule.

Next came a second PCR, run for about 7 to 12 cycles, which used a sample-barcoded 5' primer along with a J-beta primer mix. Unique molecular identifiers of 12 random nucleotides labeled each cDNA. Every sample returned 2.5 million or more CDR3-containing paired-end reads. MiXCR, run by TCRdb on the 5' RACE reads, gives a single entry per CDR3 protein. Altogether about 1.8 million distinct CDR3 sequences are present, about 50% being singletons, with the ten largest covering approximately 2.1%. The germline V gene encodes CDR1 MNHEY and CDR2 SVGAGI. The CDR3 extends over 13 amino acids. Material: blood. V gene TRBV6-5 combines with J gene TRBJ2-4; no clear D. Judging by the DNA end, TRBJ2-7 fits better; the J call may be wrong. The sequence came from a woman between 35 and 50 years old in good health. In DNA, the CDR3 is TGTGCCAGCAGGAACGGGTACACCTACGAGCAGTACTTC. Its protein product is CASRNGYTYEQYF.